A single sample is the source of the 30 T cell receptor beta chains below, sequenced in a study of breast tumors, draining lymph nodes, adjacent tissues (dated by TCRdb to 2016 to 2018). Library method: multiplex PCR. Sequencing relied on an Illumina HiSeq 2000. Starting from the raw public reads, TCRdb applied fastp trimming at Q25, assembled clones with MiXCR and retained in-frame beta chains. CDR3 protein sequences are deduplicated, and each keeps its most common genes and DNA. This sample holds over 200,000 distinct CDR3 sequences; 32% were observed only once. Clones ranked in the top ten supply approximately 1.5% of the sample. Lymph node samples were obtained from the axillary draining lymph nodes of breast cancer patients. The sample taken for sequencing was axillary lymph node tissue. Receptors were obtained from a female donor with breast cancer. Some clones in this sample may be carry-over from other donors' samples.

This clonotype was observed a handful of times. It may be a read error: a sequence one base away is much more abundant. The CDR3 DNA follows: TGTGCCAGCAGCCTACACAGGAGCTCCTACAATGGGCAGTTCTTC. This codes for CASSLHRSSYNGQFF. This chain connects TRBV11-3 to TRBJ2-1, with D maybe TRBD1 (5 bases). The CDR3 has 15 residues. Germline CDR1 and CDR2: SGHNT and YENEEA.

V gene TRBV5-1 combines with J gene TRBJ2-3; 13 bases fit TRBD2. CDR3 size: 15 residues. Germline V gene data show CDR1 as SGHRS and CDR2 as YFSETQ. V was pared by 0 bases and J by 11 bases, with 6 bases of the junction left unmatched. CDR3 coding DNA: TGCGCCAGCAGCTTGGGGACTAGCGGGGGCTACGAGCAGTATTTT. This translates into CASSLGTSGGYEQYF. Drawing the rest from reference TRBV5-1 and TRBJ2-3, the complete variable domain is KAGVTQTPRYLIKTRGQQVTLSCSPISGHRSVSWYQQTPGQGLQFLFEYFSETQRNKGNFPGRFSGRQFSNSRSEMNVSTLELGDSALYLCASSLGTSGGYEQYFGPGTRLTVL.

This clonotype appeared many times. Written as DNA, the CDR3 is TGTGCCAGCAGCTTAGAATGGGACGAGAGGGATGGCTACACCTTC. This encodes CASSLEWDERDGYTF. The chain recombines TRBV7-8 with TRBJ1-2; TRBD1 is a possible D gene (5 bases). The CDR3 consists of 15 residues. Trimming pared 1 base from V and 6 bases from J, leaving 15 bases between. Germline V gene lookup returns CDR1 SGHVS and CDR2 FQNEAQ.

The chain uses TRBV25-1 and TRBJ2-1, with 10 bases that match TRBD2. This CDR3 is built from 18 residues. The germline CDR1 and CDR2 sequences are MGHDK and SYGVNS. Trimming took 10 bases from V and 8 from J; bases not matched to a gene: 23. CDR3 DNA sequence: TGTGCCAACATTTTACCTAGCGGGAGAAGTTATCGACCGGATGAGCAGTTCTTC. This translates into CANILPSGRSYRPDEQFF.

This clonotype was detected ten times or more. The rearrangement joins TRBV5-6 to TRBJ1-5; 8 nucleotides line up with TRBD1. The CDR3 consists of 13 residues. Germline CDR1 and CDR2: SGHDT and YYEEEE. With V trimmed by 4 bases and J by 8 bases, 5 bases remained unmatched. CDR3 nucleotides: TGTGCCAGCAGCCGACAGGGGAATAAGCCCCAGCATTTT. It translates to CASSRQGNKPQHF.

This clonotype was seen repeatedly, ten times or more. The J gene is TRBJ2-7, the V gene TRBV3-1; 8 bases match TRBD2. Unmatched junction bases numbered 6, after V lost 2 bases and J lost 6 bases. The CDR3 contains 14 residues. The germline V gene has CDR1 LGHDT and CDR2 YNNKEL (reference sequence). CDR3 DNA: TGTGCCAGCAGCCAACAGCGGGAGTCGAGCGAGCAGTACTTC. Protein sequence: CASSQQRESSEQYF.

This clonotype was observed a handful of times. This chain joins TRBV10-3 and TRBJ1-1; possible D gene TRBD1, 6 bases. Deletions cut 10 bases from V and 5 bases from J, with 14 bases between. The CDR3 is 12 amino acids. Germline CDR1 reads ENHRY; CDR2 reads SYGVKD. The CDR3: CATRQVETEAFF. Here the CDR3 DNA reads TGTGCCACGCGACAGGTAGAGACTGAAGCTTTCTTT.

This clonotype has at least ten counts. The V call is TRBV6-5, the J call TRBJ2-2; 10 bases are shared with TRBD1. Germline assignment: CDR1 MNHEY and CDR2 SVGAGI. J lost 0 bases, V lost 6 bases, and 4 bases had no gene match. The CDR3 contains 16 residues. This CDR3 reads CASSSGTGANTGELFF. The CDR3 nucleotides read TGTGCCAGCAGCTCCGGGACAGGGGCGAACACCGGGGAGCTGTTTTTT.

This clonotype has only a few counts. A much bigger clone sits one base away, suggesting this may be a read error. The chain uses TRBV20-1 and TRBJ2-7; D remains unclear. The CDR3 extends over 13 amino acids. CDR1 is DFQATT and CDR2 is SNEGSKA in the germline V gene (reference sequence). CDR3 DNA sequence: TGCAGTGCGAACAGCGAACTCTCCTACGCGCAGTACTTC. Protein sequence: CSANSELSYAQYF.

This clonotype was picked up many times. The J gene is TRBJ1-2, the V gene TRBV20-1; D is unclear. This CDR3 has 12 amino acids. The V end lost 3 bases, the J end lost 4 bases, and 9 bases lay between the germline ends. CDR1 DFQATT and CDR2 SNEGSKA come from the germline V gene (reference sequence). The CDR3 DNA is TGCAGTGCTAGGAGGCGGGGCTATGGCTACACCTTC. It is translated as CSARRRGYGYTF.

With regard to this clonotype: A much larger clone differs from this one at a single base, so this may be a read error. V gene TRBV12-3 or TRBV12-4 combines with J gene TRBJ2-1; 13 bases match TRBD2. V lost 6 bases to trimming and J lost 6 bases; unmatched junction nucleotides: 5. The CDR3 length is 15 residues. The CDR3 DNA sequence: TGTGCCAGCAGAGGACTAGCGGGGGCTAGCAATGAGCAGTTCTTC. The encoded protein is CASRGLAGASNEQFF.

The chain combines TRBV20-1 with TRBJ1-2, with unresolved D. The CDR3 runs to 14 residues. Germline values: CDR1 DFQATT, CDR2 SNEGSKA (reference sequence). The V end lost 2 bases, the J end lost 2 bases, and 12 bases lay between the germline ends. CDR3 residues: CSARLAVSNYGYTF. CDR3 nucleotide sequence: TGCAGTGCTAGACTAGCGGTTAGCAACTATGGCTACACCTTC.

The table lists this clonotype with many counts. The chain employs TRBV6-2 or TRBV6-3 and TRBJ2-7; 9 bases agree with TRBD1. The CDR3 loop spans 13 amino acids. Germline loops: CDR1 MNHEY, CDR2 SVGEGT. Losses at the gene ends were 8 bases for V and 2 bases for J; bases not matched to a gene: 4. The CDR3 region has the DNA TGTGCCAGCGGAGGACAGGGGCCCTACGAGCAGTACTTC. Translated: CASGGQGPYEQYF.

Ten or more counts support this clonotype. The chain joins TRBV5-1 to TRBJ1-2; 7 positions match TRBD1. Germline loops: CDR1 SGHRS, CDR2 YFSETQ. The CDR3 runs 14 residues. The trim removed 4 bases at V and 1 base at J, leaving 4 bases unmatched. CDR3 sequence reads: CASSPSGGNYGYTF. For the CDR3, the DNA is TGCGCCAGCAGCCCATCAGGGGGTAACTATGGCTACACCTTC.

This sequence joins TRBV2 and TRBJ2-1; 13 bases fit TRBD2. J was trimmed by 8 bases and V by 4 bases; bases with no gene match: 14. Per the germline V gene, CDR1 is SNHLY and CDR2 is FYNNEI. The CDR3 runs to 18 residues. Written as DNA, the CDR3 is TGTGCCAGCAGTGGAGCGAGGACCGGACTAGCGGGAGACTATGAGCAGTTCTTC. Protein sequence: CASSGARTGLAGDYEQFF.

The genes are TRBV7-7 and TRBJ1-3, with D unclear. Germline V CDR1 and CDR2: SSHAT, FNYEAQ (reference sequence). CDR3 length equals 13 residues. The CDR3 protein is CARDSETGNTIYF. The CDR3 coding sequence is TGTGCTAGAGATTCGGAGACTGGAAACACCATATATTTT.

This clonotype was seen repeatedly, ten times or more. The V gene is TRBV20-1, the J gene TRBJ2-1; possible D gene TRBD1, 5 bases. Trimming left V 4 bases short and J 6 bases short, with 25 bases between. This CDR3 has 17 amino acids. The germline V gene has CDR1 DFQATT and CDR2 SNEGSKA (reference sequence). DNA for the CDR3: TGCAGTGCTAACCCTGAGCTTTTCAGGGCTATCGGCAATGAGCAGTTCTTC. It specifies CSANPELFRAIGNEQFF.

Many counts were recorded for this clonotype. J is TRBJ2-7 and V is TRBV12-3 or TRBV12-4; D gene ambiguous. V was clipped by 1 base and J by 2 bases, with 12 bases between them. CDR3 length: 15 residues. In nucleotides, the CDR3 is TGTGCCAGCAGTTTAGTGGGCGGATTAACCTACGAGCAGTACTTC. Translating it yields CASSLVGGLTYEQYF.

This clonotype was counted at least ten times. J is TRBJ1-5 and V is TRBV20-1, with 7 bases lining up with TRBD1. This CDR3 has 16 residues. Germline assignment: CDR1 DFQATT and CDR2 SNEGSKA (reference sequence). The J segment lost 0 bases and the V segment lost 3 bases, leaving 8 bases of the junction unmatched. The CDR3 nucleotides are TGCAGTGCTAGCGGGGGACAGATCTATAGCAATCAGCCCCAGCATTTT. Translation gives CSASGGQIYSNQPQHF.

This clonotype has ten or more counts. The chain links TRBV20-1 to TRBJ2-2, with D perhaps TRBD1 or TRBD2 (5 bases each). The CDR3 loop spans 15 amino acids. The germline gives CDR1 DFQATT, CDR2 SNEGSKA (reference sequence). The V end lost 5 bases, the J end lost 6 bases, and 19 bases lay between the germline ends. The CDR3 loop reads CSAGGGAAGSGELFF. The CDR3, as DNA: TGCAGTGCTGGGGGTGGGGCCGCTGGTTCCGGGGAGCTGTTTTTT.

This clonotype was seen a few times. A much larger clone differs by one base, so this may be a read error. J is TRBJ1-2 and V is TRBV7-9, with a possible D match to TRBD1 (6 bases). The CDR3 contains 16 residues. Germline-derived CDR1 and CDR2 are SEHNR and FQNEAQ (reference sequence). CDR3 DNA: TGTGCCAGCAGCTTAGAGGTGGGGGGCAGGAACTATGGCCACACCTTC. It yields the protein CASSLEVGGRNYGHTF.

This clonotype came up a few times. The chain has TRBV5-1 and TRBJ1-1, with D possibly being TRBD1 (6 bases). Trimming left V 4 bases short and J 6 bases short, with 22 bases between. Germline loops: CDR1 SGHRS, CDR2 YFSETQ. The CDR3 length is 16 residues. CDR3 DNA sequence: TGCGCCAGCAGCAAATCCGGGACACTCGGGTGGGCTGAAGCTTTCTTT. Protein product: CASSKSGTLGWAEAFF. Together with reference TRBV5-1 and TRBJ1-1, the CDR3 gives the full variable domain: KAGVTQTPRYLIKTRGQQVTLSCSPISGHRSVSWYQQTPGQGLQFLFEYFSETQRNKGNFPGRFSGRQFSNSRSEMNVSTLELGDSALYLCASSKSGTLGWAEAFFGQGTRLTVV.

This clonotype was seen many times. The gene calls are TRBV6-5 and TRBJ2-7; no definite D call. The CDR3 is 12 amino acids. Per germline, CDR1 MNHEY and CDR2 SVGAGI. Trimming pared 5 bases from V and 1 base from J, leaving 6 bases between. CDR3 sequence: CASSGQSYEQYF. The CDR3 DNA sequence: TGTGCCAGCAGTGGGCAGTCCTACGAGCAGTACTTC.

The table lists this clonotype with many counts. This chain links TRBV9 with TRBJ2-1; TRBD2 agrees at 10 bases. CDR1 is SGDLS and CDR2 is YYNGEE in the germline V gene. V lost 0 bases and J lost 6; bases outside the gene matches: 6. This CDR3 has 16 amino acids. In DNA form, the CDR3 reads TGTGCCAGCAGCGTAGTCCCAGCGGGAGGGCCCAATGAGCAGTTCTTC. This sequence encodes CASSVVPAGGPNEQFF.

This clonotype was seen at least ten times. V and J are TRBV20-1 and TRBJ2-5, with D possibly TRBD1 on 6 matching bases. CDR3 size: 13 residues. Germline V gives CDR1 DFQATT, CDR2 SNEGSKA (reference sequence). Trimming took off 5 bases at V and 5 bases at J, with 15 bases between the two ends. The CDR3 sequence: CSARQGMGETQYF. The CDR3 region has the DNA TGCAGTGCTCGCCAGGGGATGGGGGAGACCCAGTACTTC.

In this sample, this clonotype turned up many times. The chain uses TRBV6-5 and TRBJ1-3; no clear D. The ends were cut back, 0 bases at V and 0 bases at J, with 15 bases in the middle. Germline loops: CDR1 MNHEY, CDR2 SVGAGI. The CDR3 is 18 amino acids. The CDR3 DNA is TGTGCCAGCAGTTACTCGACCTCCGGACGCTTCTCTGGAAACACCATATATTTT. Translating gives CASSYSTSGRFSGNTIYF.

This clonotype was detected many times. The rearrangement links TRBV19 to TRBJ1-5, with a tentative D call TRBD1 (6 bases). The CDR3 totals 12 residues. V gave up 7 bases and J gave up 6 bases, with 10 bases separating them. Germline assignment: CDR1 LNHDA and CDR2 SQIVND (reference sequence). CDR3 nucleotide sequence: TGTGCCAGTACTACAGGGTCTCAGCCCCAGCATTTT. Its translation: CASTTGSQPQHF.

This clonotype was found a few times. The CDR3 DNA is TGTGCCAGCAGTCCGCCGCGGGGGATCCTCCTTGGGCCCCAGCATTTT. Translating it yields CASSPPRGILLGPQHF. The chain uses TRBV6-2 or TRBV6-3 and TRBJ1-5; D is perhaps TRBD1 (5 bases). Looked up from germline, CDR1 is MNHEY and CDR2 is SVGEGT. This CDR3 comprises 16 residues. Trimming shortened V by 5 bases and J by 9 bases, and 23 bases separated the two germline ends.

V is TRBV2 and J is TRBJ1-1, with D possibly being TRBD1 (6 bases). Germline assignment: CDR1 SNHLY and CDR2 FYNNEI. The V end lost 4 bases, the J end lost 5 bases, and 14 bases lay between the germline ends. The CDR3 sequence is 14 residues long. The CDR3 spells CASSAGGRGTEAFF. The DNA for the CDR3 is TGTGCCAGCAGTGCGGGGGGGCGGGGGACTGAAGCTTTCTTT.

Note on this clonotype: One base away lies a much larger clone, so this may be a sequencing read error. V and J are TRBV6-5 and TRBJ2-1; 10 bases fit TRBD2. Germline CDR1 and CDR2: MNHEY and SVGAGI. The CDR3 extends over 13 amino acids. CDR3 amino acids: CASSYSGLAELFF. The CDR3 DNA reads TGTGCCAGCAGTTACTCAGGACTAGCGGAGCTGTTCTTC.